The text below deals with one TCR beta chain. Its antigen remains unknown. This sample is part of a study of cytomegalovirus exposure and HLA in healthy donors. The CDR3 totals 16 residues. Germline CDR1 is MNHNS and CDR2 is SASEGT. V gave up 4 bases and J gave up 12 bases; unmatched junction bases: 15. PCR employed 60 Vbeta and 13 Jbeta primers. In the authors' workflow: It was a later analysis that counted roughly 80 million unique TCR beta chains, of which around 11 million were shared. Repertoires were generated with immunoSEQ multiplex PCR, while TCRdb's copy carries only in-frame clones and drops some. V and J calls and clone size come straight from that table; D and trimming were deduced from the DNA. Of some 140,000 clones listed, 74% are singletons. The study's findings and limits: In a later analysis, common viral pathogens appeared linked to several of the most significant clusters. In a later analysis, an Asian-associated ancestry cluster reportedly showed fewer N-insertions than the roughly 650-donor mean. A later analysis linked a missense DCLRE1C variant to TCR beta V- and J-gene trimming.

This clonotype originated in a man in his thirties or forties in good health and CMV-seronegative. The sample taken for sequencing was PBMCs. The V call is TRBV6-1, the J call TRBJ2-1, with 10 bases that match TRBD2. This CDR3 reads CASSAAASGGGYGQFF. CDR3 nucleotides: TGTGCCAGCAGTGCCGCCGCTAGCGGGGGAGGGTATGGGCAGTTCTTC.